This T cell receptor (beta chain) was identified in a study of cytomegalovirus exposure and HLA in healthy donors. In the study overall: The Caucasian-associated ancestry cluster held about 80% of around 380 genotyped donors.

PCR involved 60 Vbeta and 13 Jbeta primers. Sequenced by immunoSEQ multiplex PCR; TCRdb stores in-frame clones only, minus some. This table has over 55,000 clones, 75% to 90% appearing once. The sequencing input was PBMCs. The source of this sequence is a woman aged 30 to 39 in good health and CMV-seropositive.

Here the CDR3 DNA reads TGTGCCAGCAGCTCCTCACTAGCGGGAGGAGAGACCCAGTACTTC. This codes for CASSSSLAGGETQYF. The V call is TRBV11-2, the J call TRBJ2-5, with TRBD2 matching 12 bases. J was trimmed by 4 bases and V by 4 bases; bases with no gene match: 4. Germline assignment: CDR1 SGHAT and CDR2 FQNNGV. The CDR3 has 15 residues.